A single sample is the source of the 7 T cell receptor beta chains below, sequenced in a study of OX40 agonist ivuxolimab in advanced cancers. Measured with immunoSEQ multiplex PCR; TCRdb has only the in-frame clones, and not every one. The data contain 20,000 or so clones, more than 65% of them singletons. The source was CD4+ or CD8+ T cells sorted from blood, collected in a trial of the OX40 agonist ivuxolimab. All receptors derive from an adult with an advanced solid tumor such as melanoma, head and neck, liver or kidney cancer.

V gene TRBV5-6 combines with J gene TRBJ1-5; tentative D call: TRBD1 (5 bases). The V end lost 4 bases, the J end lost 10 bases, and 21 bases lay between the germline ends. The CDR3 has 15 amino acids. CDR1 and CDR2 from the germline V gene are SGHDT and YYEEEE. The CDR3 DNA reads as TGTGCCAGCAGCGAAAAACCAACTTGGGGGGAACCCCAGCATTTT. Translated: CASSEKPTWGEPQHF. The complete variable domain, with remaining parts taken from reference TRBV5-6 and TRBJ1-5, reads DAGVTQSPTHLIKTRGQQVTLRCSPKSGHDTVSWYQQALGQGPQFIFQYYEEEERQRGNFPDRFSGHQFPNYSSELNVNALLLGDSALYLCASSEKPTWGEPQHFGDGTRLSIL.

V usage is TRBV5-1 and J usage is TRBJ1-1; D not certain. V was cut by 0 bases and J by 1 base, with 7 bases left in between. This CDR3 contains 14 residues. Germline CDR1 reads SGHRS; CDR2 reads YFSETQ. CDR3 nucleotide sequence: TGCGCCAGCAGCTTGGAGGTCCAGAACACTGAAGCTTTCTTT. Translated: CASSLEVQNTEAFF.

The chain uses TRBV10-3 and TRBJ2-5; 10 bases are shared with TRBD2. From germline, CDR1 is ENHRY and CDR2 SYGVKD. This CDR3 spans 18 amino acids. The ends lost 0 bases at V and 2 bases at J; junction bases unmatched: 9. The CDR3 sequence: CAISESLGASGGQETQYF. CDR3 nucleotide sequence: TGTGCCATCAGTGAGTCGCTTGGGGCTAGCGGGGGACAAGAGACCCAGTACTTC.

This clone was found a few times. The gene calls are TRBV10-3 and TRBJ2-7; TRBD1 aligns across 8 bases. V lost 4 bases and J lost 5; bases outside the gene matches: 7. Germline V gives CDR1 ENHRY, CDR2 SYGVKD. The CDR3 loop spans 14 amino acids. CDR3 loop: CAISGWTGFNEQYF. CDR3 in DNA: TGTGCCATCAGTGGTTGGACAGGGTTCAACGAGCAGTACTTC.

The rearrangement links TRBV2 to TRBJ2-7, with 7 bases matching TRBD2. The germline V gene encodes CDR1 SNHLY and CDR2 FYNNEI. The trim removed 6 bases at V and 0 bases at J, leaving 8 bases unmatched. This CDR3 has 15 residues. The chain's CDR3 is CASSTGWGGSYEQYF. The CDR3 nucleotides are TGTGCCAGCAGCACTGGTTGGGGGGGCTCCTACGAGCAGTACTTC.

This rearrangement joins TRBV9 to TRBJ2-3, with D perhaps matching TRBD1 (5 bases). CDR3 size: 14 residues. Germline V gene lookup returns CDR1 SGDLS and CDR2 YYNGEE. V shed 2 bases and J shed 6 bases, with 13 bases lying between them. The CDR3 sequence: CASSVGRETDTQYF. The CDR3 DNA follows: TGTGCCAGCAGCGTGGGCAGGGAAACGGATACGCAGTATTTT.

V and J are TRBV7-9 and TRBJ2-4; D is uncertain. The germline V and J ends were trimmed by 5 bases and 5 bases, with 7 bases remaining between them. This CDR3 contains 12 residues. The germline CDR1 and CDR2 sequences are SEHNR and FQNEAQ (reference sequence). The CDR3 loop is CASSPPQNIQYF. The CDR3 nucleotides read TGTGCCAGCAGCCCACCCCAAAACATTCAGTACTTC.